Listed here are 26 T cell receptor beta chains from one sample, sequenced in a study of CD8 T cells in Susac syndrome. An amount of RNA that ranged from roughly 0.5 to 1 ug was reverse transcribed with random hexamers. TCRdb analysed the immunoSEQ multiplex PCR reads with MiXCR anew, one entry per CDR3 protein. Among approximately 260,000 distinct CDR3 sequences listed, about 96% were seen once. The specimen sequenced was CD4+ T cells from PBMCs. The source of these receptors is a human donor with Susac syndrome.

The chain couples TRBV7-8 to TRBJ2-4, with D hard to call. Germline CDR1 SGHVS, CDR2 FQNEAQ. This CDR3 has 12 residues. The ends were cut back, 5 bases at V and 0 bases at J, with 2 bases in the middle. CDR3 residues: CASSQAKNIQYF. The CDR3 DNA reads as TGTGCCAGCAGCCAAGCCAAAAACATTCAGTACTTC. Drawing the rest from reference TRBV7-8 and TRBJ2-4, the complete variable domain is GAGVSQSPRYKVAKRGQDVALRCDPISGHVSLFWYQQALGQGPEFLTYFQNEAQLDKSGLPSDRFFAERPEGSVSTLKIQRTQQEDSAVYLCASSQAKNIQYFGAGTRLSVL.

This rearrangement joins TRBV3-1 to TRBJ2-5, with 12 bases lining up with TRBD1. Losses at the gene ends were 6 bases for V and 5 bases for J; bases not matched to a gene: 13. Germline-derived CDR1 and CDR2 are LGHDT and YNNKEL (reference sequence). The CDR3 runs to 17 residues. The DNA of the CDR3 is TGTGCCAGCAGGAGGGGTAGGGGACAGGGGGCTGGCGAGACCCAGTACTTC. Encoded protein: CASRRGRGQGAGETQYF.

This clonotype was observed once. The V and J genes are TRBV7-9 and TRBJ2-3, with 7 bases identical to TRBD2. V trimming: 5 bases; J trimming: 3 bases; junction bases outside the gene matches: 8. Germline V gene lookup returns CDR1 SEHNR and CDR2 FQNEAQ (reference sequence). CDR3 length: 15 residues. The CDR3 DNA reads as TGTGCCAGCAGCCCCTCCTGGGGGGGTACAGATACGCAGTATTTT. This encodes CASSPSWGGTDTQYF.

The chain combines TRBV9 with TRBJ1-2; no clear D gene. There are 14 residues in the CDR3. V lost 4 bases, J lost 0 bases, and 10 bases lay in between. In germline, CDR1 is SGDLS, CDR2 YYNGEE. Written as DNA, the CDR3 is TGTGCCAGCAGCCTTGGACTAGCTAACTATGGCTACACCTTC. This sequence encodes CASSLGLANYGYTF.

To note about this clonotype: At one boundary the junction diverges from the germline segment, which might be a read error. The CDR3 DNA reads as TGCAGCGTTAAAGACATGCGCTCCTACAATGAGCAGTTCTTC. It specifies CSVKDMRSYNEQFF. The chain is built from TRBV29-1 and TRBJ2-1; no clear D. The CDR3 runs 14 residues. Germline assignment: CDR1 SQVTM and CDR2 ANQGSEA.

The chain couples TRBV6-1 to TRBJ2-1, with D uncertain. V was trimmed by 6 bases and J by 8 bases, leaving 8 bases between them. The CDR3 sequence is 11 residues long. Germline V gives CDR1 MNHNS, CDR2 SASEGT. The CDR3, as DNA: TGTGCCAGCAGCTCCCTCCATGAGCAGTTCTTC. Translated: CASSSLHEQFF.

The genes are TRBV29-1 and TRBJ1-2; D is uncertain. Between the trimmed V and J ends, which lost 0 bases and 12 bases, there was a span of 14 bases. This CDR3 spans 12 amino acids. Looked up from germline, CDR1 is SQVTM and CDR2 is ANQGSEA. This CDR3 reads CSVEDGQEVDTF. The CDR3 nucleotides read TGCAGCGTTGAAGATGGCCAGGAGGTCGACACCTTC.

This clonotype was seen a few times. The rearrangement links TRBV7-9 to TRBJ2-6; no clear D. Between the trimmed V and J ends, which lost 3 bases and 0 bases, there was a span of 3 bases. Germline-derived CDR1 and CDR2 are SEHNR and FQNEAQ (reference sequence). This CDR3 has 14 amino acids. CDR3: CASSLNSGANVLTF. CDR3 sequence (DNA): TGTGCCAGCAGCTTGAACTCTGGGGCCAACGTCCTGACTTTC.

The chain's CDR3 is CASSESQGRIYEQYF. The CDR3 DNA follows: TGTGCCAGCAGTGAAAGCCAGGGAAGGATCTACGAGCAGTACTTC. The chain has TRBV2 and TRBJ2-7, with D possibly matching TRBD1 (5 bases). Deletions cut 2 bases from V and 3 bases from J, with 14 bases between. CDR1 is SNHLY, CDR2 FYNNEI, per germline. The length of the CDR3 is 15 residues.

The chain recombines TRBV29-1 with TRBJ1-1; D unclear. Germline CDR1 and CDR2: SQVTM and ANQGSEA. The V end lost 2 bases, the J end lost 7 bases, and 17 bases lay between the germline ends. The CDR3 spans 14 residues. The DNA of the CDR3 is TGCAGCGTTGAAATTTTTTCCGCAGGACTTGAAGCTTTCTTT. Translating it yields CSVEIFSAGLEAFF. Together with reference TRBV29-1 and TRBJ1-1, the CDR3 gives the full variable domain: SAVISQKPSRDICQRGTSLTIQCQVDSQVTMMFWYRQQPGQSLTLIATANQGSEATYESGFVIDKFPISRPNLTFSTLTVSNMSPEDSSIYLCSVEIFSAGLEAFFGQGTRLTVV.

This clonotype was detected once. The chain is built from TRBV4-1 and TRBJ2-1, with 7 bases aligning to TRBD1. Trimming cost V 4 bases and J 5 bases; bases outside gene matches: 5. Germline CDR1 is MGHRA and CDR2 is YSYEKL. This CDR3 contains 14 residues. This CDR3 is CASSLTDRDNEQFF. CDR3 sequence (DNA): TGCGCCAGCAGCCTCACTGACAGGGACAATGAGCAGTTCTTC.

This chain links TRBV4-1 with TRBJ2-3; TRBD2 aligns across 10 bases. Germline CDR1 and CDR2: MGHRA and YSYEKL. V shed 0 bases, J shed 4 bases, and the junction held 4 bases outside the gene matches. The CDR3 is 16 residues long. CDR3 DNA: TGCGCCAGCAGCCAAGACCTAAGCGGGGGGGCAGATACGCAGTATTTT. Amino acids: CASSQDLSGGADTQYF.

This clonotype was counted a single time. The chain links TRBV29-1 to TRBJ2-3; D might be TRBD1 (6 bases). CDR1 and CDR2 from the germline V gene are SQVTM and ANQGSEA. This CDR3 spans 14 amino acids. The V and J ends lost 3 bases and 4 bases respectively, with 14 bases between them. The CDR3 reads CSVDWGLRADTQYF. CDR3 DNA sequence: TGCAGCGTTGACTGGGGGCTAAGGGCAGATACGCAGTATTTT.

This clonotype was observed once. The chain combines TRBV18 with TRBJ2-7; perhaps TRBD1 as D (6 bases). Germline-derived CDR1 and CDR2 are KGHSH and LQKENI. This CDR3 region has 12 residues. The V gene lost 3 bases and the J gene lost 5 bases, with 8 bases spanning the gap. CDR3 residues: CASSPDRDEQYF. CDR3 coding DNA: TGTGCCAGCTCACCGGACAGAGACGAGCAGTACTTC. Based on the CDR3 plus reference TRBV18 and TRBJ2-7, the full variable domain is NAGVMQNPRHLVRRRGQEARLRCSPMKGHSHVYWYRQLPEEGLKFMVYLQKENIIDESGMPKERFSAEFPKEGPSILRIQQVVRGDSAAYFCASSPDRDEQYFGPGTRLTVT.

V and J are TRBV14 and TRBJ1-2; D remains ambiguous. The CDR3 runs 14 residues. In germline, CDR1 is SGHDN, CDR2 FVKESK. With 0 bases removed from V and 8 bases from J, the gap between germline ends came to 13 bases. This chain's CDR3 is CASSQDHTVGGYTF. CDR3 DNA: TGTGCCAGCAGCCAAGATCACACAGTGGGAGGCTACACCTTC.

This chain links TRBV29-1 with TRBJ1-1; D ambiguous. The V and J ends lost 1 base and 10 bases respectively, with 16 bases between them. Germline CDR1 SQVTM, CDR2 ANQGSEA. The CDR3 is made up of 13 amino acids. The CDR3 nucleotides read TGCAGCGTTGAAGGGGCTTGGTCCTCGGGAGCTTTCTTT. Amino acids: CSVEGAWSSGAFF.

V is TRBV20-1 and J is TRBJ2-7, with 8 bases fitting TRBD2. This CDR3 spans 15 amino acids. Germline loops: CDR1 DFQATT, CDR2 SNEGSKA (reference sequence). V lost 3 bases, J lost 3 bases, and 10 bases stayed unmatched. CDR3 in amino acids: CSASGGEREYYEQYF. DNA for the CDR3: TGCAGTGCTAGCGGAGGGGAGCGGGAGTACTACGAGCAGTACTTC.

This clonotype was detected once. V is TRBV20-1 and J is TRBJ1-3; D is unresolved. Germline V gene sequence: CDR1 DFQATT, CDR2 SNEGSKA (reference sequence). Trimming cost V 3 bases and J 5 bases, with 11 bases left between them. The CDR3 sequence is 13 residues long. The CDR3 region is CSASPPDRNTIYF. The CDR3 bases are TGCAGTGCTAGCCCGCCTGATAGAAACACCATATATTTT.

The genes are TRBV15 and TRBJ2-5; 12 bases match TRBD2. Losses at the gene ends were 3 bases for V and 4 bases for J; bases not matched to a gene: 12. The CDR3 runs 18 residues. Germline assignment: CDR1 LNHNV and CDR2 YYDKDF (reference sequence). CDR3 loop: CATSRDRLAGAHGETQYF. CDR3 DNA sequence: TGTGCCACCAGCAGGGACCGACTAGCGGGGGCCCACGGAGAGACCCAGTACTTC.

The chain is built from TRBV9 and TRBJ2-1; 13 positions agree with TRBD2. V trimming: 3 bases; J trimming: 5 bases; junction bases outside the gene matches: 2. This CDR3 has 15 amino acids. Per the germline V gene, CDR1 is SGDLS and CDR2 is YYNGEE. The CDR3 DNA reads as TGTGCCAGCAGCGCCGGACTAGCGGGAGACAATGAGCAGTTCTTC. Translating it yields CASSAGLAGDNEQFF.

The chain has TRBV30 and TRBJ2-1; D unclear. The CDR3 has 13 amino acids. Trimming shortened V by 3 bases and J by 10 bases, and 16 bases separated the two germline ends. Germline CDR1 GTSNPN, CDR2 SVGIG (reference sequence). For the CDR3, the DNA is TGTGCCTGGAGCCCCTGGGCGGATAAAGAGCAGTTCTTC. It specifies CAWSPWADKEQFF.

The chain employs TRBV30 and TRBJ2-4, with D perhaps TRBD1 or TRBD2 (5 bases each). This CDR3 has 14 residues. V was trimmed by 8 bases and J by 6 bases, leaving 20 bases between them. Germline V gene lookup returns CDR1 GTSNPN and CDR2 SVGIG (reference sequence). The CDR3 is CAGGEGIWRNIQYF. CDR3 bases: TGTGCCGGGGGAGAGGGGATCTGGAGAAACATTCAGTACTTC.

This rearrangement joins TRBV4-1 to TRBJ2-3; tentative D call: TRBD1 (6 bases). This CDR3 is 14 amino acids long. The germline gives CDR1 MGHRA, CDR2 YSYEKL. Deletions cut 6 bases from V and 6 bases from J, with 16 bases between. The CDR3 spells CASSRPLTGDTQYF. CDR3 nucleotide sequence: TGCGCCAGCAGTCGCCCCCTTACAGGGGATACGCAGTATTTT.

This rearrangement joins TRBV20-1 to TRBJ1-5, with a tentative D call TRBD1 (5 bases). Per germline, CDR1 DFQATT and CDR2 SNEGSKA (reference sequence). V was shortened by 0 bases and J by 1 base, with 10 bases between the two germline ends. This CDR3 comprises 15 residues. As DNA, the CDR3 is TGCAGTGCTAGAGATTATGCAGGGAGCAATCAGCCCCAGCATTTT. This codes for CSARDYAGSNQPQHF.

The chain joins TRBV20-1 to TRBJ2-3; weak D call: TRBD1 (5 bases). CDR3 size: 13 residues. With 1 base removed from V and 3 bases from J, the gap between germline ends came to 8 bases. Germline V lookup: CDR1 DFQATT, CDR2 SNEGSKA (reference sequence). The CDR3 reads CSARGRVTDTQYF. CDR3 DNA sequence: TGCAGTGCTAGAGGCAGGGTTACAGATACGCAGTATTTT.

The chain carries TRBV20-1 and TRBJ2-2, with TRBD2 matching over 12 bases. CDR1 is DFQATT and CDR2 is SNEGSKA in the germline V gene (reference sequence). The CDR3 runs 16 residues. The V segment lost 6 bases and the J segment 0 bases; nucleotides outside the gene matches: 5. The CDR3 DNA reads TGCAGTGCCAAAGGACTAGCGGGAACGAACACCGGGGAGCTGTTTTTT. It is translated as CSAKGLAGTNTGELFF.